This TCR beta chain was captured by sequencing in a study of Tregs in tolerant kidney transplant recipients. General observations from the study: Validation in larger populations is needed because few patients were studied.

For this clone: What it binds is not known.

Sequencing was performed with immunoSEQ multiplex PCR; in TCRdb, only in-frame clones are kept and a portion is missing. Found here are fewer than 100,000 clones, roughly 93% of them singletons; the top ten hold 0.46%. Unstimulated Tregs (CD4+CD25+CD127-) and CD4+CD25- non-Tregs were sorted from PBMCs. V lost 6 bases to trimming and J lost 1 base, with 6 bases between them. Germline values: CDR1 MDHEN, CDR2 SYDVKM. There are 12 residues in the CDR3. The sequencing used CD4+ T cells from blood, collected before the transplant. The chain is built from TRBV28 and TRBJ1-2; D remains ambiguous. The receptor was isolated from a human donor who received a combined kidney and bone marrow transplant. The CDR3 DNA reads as TGTGCCAGCAGCCAGATTAACTATGGCTACACCTTC. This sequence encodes CASSQINYGYTF.